Below, 18 T cell receptor beta chains from the same sample are listed, as sequenced in a study of shared clonotypes between healthy human individuals. Assay used: immunoSEQ multiplex PCR; TCRdb lists only in-frame clones, some missing. The sample lists about 2.4 million clones, approximately 94% occurring once. Sequencing was done on a sample of naive CD4+ T cells from PBMCs. Documented subset: CD45RA+ positively selected. The receptor set was obtained from a man younger than 35 in good health. Some clones in this sample may be carry-over from other donors' samples.

The gene calls are TRBV18 and TRBJ1-1; D is perhaps TRBD1 (6 bases). Germline V gene data show CDR1 as KGHSH and CDR2 as LQKENI. V shed 3 bases and J shed 7 bases, with 18 bases lying between them. The CDR3 is 15 amino acids. Here the CDR3 reads CASSPLTTTGDEAFF. The CDR3 region has the DNA TGTGCCAGCTCACCCCTAACAACGACAGGTGATGAAGCTTTCTTT.

The chain uses TRBV6-5 and TRBJ1-1; D call uncertain. The CDR3 extends over 12 amino acids. Trimming shortened V by 5 bases and J by 3 bases, and 7 bases separated the two germline ends. CDR1 MNHEY and CDR2 SVGAGI come from the germline V gene. Here the CDR3 DNA reads TGTGCCAGCAGTGAAGCCTACACTGAAGCTTTCTTT. It codes for CASSEAYTEAFF.

About this clone itself: Other DNA sequences of this sample code for an identical CDR3. J is TRBJ2-5 and V is TRBV5-1; D ambiguous. This CDR3 comprises 11 residues. V shed 5 bases and J shed 5 bases, with 7 bases lying between them. The germline V gene encodes CDR1 SGHRS and CDR2 YFSETQ. The CDR3 nucleotides read TGCGCCAGCAGTCCCGGGGAGACCCAGTACTTC. Translation gives CASSPGETQYF.

The chain has TRBV7-9 and TRBJ2-7; D is unclear. CDR1 and CDR2 from the germline V gene are SEHNR and FQNEAQ (reference sequence). V shed 5 bases and J shed 3 bases, with 8 bases lying between them. This CDR3 is built from 12 residues. The CDR3 sequence is CASSHIHYEQYF. The CDR3 nucleotides are TGTGCCAGCAGCCACATTCACTACGAGCAGTACTTC.

Concerning this clone: The junction shows a germline mismatch at one end, possibly a read error. The chain joins TRBV29-1 to TRBJ2-1; D could derive from TRBD1 or TRBD2 (5 bases each). The germline gives CDR1 SQVTM, CDR2 ANQGSEA. The CDR3 spans 14 residues. The CDR3 coding sequence is TGCAGGGTTGCCCGGGACGGACTTTACAATGAGCAGTTCTTC. Amino acid sequence: CRVARDGLYNEQFF.

A word on this clone: Other DNA sequences from this sample encode an identical CDR3 as well. The gene calls are TRBV28 and TRBJ2-4; possibly TRBD1 for D (5 bases). The germline gives CDR1 MDHEN, CDR2 SYDVKM. This CDR3 spans 15 amino acids. Trimming took off 2 bases at V and 3 bases at J, with 11 bases between the two ends. Here the CDR3 DNA reads TGTGCCAGCAGTTTAGGCAGGGCGGTCAAAAACATTCAGTACTTC. Protein product: CASSLGRAVKNIQYF.

This chain uses TRBV28 with TRBJ1-5, with unresolved D. The CDR3 covers 18 residues. The germline V and J ends were trimmed by 1 base and 0 bases, with 16 bases remaining between them. Germline CDR1 is MDHEN and CDR2 is SYDVKM. CDR3 bases: TGTGCCAGCAGTTTATTAGCAGGCCTTAGTTATAGCAATCAGCCCCAGCATTTT. Amino acids: CASSLLAGLSYSNQPQHF.

The chain employs TRBV5-4 and TRBJ2-1, with D tentatively TRBD1 or TRBD2 (6 bases each). CDR1 is SGHNT and CDR2 is YYREEE in the germline V gene (reference sequence). V lost 10 bases and J 2 bases, leaving 13 bases between the germline ends. The CDR3 covers 13 residues. The CDR3 sequence: CAATRGAYNEQFF. The CDR3 DNA sequence: TGTGCCGCAACGAGGGGGGCCTACAATGAGCAGTTCTTC.

This chain uses TRBV19 with TRBJ1-4; D perhaps matches TRBD1 (6 bases). V lost 6 bases and J 6 bases, leaving 14 bases between the germline ends. CDR3 length equals 14 residues. Germline V gives CDR1 LNHDA, CDR2 SQIVND (reference sequence). The CDR3 bases are TGTGCCAGTAGCGGAGGGGGTCTTGATGAAAAACTGTTTTTT. As protein: CASSGGGLDEKLFF. Full variable domain (missing parts from reference TRBV19 and TRBJ1-4): DGGITQSPKYLFRKEGQNVTLSCEQNLNHDAMYWYRQDPGQGLRLIYYSQIVNDFQKGDIAEGYSVSREKKESFPLTVTSAQKNPTAFYLCASSGGGLDEKLFFGSGTQLSVL.

The V and J genes are TRBV5-1 and TRBJ2-5; tentative D call: TRBD2 (6 bases). Trimming removed 3 bases from V and 0 bases from J, with 12 bases in between. This CDR3 spans 15 amino acids. From germline, CDR1 is SGHRS and CDR2 YFSETQ. The CDR3 region is CASSSGDLYQETQYF. Written as DNA, the CDR3 is TGCGCCAGCAGCTCGGGGGACTTGTACCAAGAGACCCAGTACTTC.

The chain has TRBV13 and TRBJ1-2; 7 nucleotides line up with TRBD1. CDR1 is PRHDT and CDR2 is FYEKMQ in the germline V gene (reference sequence). The length of the CDR3 is 13 residues. V shed 5 bases and J 2 bases; nucleotides not matched to a gene: 2. CDR3: CASSMGQNYGYTF. The CDR3 coding sequence is TGTGCCAGCAGCATGGGACAGAACTATGGCTACACCTTC.

The rearrangement uses TRBV28 and TRBJ1-2; 8 bases line up with TRBD1. Per the germline V gene, CDR1 is MDHEN and CDR2 is SYDVKM. Trimming cost V 2 bases and J 7 bases; bases outside gene matches: 6. The CDR3 runs to 14 residues. The CDR3 region is CASSLVVDRGGYTF. CDR3 nucleotides: TGTGCCAGCAGTTTAGTGGTTGACAGGGGTGGCTACACCTTC.

The chain joins TRBV28 to TRBJ1-2; D unresolved. The V and J ends lost 6 bases and 5 bases respectively, with 13 bases between them. Germline V gene data show CDR1 as MDHEN and CDR2 as SYDVKM. This CDR3 region has 13 residues. This CDR3 reads CASSQYTYYGYTF. In DNA form, the CDR3 reads TGTGCCAGCAGCCAATACACTTATTATGGCTACACCTTC.

The chain carries TRBV5-1 and TRBJ2-5, with 11 bases aligning to TRBD1. CDR1 is SGHRS, CDR2 YFSETQ, per germline. The CDR3 totals 15 residues. The junction had 9 bases not matched to a gene; V was cut back by 4 bases and J by 7 bases. CDR3 coding DNA: TGCGCCAGCAGCGGACTGGACAGGGGGCGAGGGACCCAGTACTTC. Translated: CASSGLDRGRGTQYF.

The chain uses TRBV7-8 and TRBJ2-3; 8 nucleotides line up with TRBD2. Germline CDR1 and CDR2: SGHVS and FQNEAQ. The CDR3 totals 16 residues. J was trimmed by 1 base and V by 5 bases; bases with no gene match: 8. The CDR3 here is CASSPAGTRGTDTQYF. For the CDR3, the DNA is TGTGCCAGCAGCCCTGCCGGGACTAGGGGCACAGATACGCAGTATTTT.

The CDR3 DNA follows: TGTGCCAGCAGTCCGATGGGGGACAGACCCTACGAGCAGTACTTC. It translates to CASSPMGDRPYEQYF. V usage is TRBV6-6 and J usage is TRBJ2-7; 7 bases map to TRBD1. V trimming: 5 bases; J trimming: 2 bases; junction bases outside the gene matches: 9. The germline CDR1 and CDR2 sequences are MNHNY and SVGAGI (reference sequence). The CDR3 loop spans 15 amino acids.

About this clone itself: Other DNA sequences from this sample encode an identical CDR3 as well. V gene TRBV30 combines with J gene TRBJ2-2, with no clear D. The CDR3 length is 14 residues. The germline gives CDR1 GTSNPN, CDR2 SVGIG (reference sequence). V lost 3 bases to trimming and J lost 6 bases, with 14 bases between them. CDR3 region: CAWSVNRVAGELFF. CDR3 nucleotides: TGTGCCTGGAGCGTGAACCGGGTTGCCGGGGAGCTGTTTTTT.

The V call is TRBV9, the J call TRBJ2-2, with TRBD2 identical over 10 bases. CDR3 length equals 17 residues. Germline-derived CDR1 and CDR2 are SGDLS and YYNGEE. The ends lost 3 bases at V and 5 bases at J; junction bases unmatched: 10. For the CDR3, the DNA is TGTGCCAGCAGCGGCCGATCTAGCGGGAGTTTGACCGGGGAGCTGTTTTTT. It specifies CASSGRSSGSLTGELFF.